This record concerns one T cell receptor beta chain sequence. TCRdb keeps only in-frame clones here, not all; method: immunoSEQ multiplex PCR. The repertoire has tens of thousands of clones, approximately 95% of them found once; the top ten carry under 0.3%. This sample is drawn from a study of technical replicates of blood from a few donors. Trimming stripped 0 bases from V and 4 bases from J, with 5 bases between. This CDR3 spans 13 amino acids. The germline gives CDR1 SGHNT, CDR2 YENEEA. This TCR was recovered from a human donor in good health. The rearrangement joins TRBV11-3 to TRBJ2-3; D call uncertain. Sequencing was carried out using T cells isolated from PBMCs. The CDR3 DNA reads TGTGCCAGCAGCTTAGACAGGTCAGATACGCAGTATTTT. Translating gives CASSLDRSDTQYF.